This T cell receptor beta chain was captured by sequencing in a study of human T cells and chemical hapten exposure (dated by TCRdb to about 2021). With respect to the entire study: For sensitization, 2% DPC in acetone was applied to a 2 cm by 2 cm area of upper inner arm skin. Weekly therapeutic DPC doses were additionally applied to the scalp of patients throughout the approximately 25-week study period. Patch testing was done on the upper back using Finn chambers containing 0.01% DPC, and results were scored after 6 days according to International Contact Dermatitis Research Group standards. The patient cohort, mostly female, included alopecia areata with under or over 50% scalp involvement, alopecia totalis and alopecia universalis. Libraries were pooled for sequencing, and variation in per-sample TCR yields was attributed mainly to small differences in library volumes within the pool. The study tracked peripheral blood TCR repertoire changes in vivo during primary and secondary sensitization to the hapten diphenylcyclopropenone (DPC) in alopecia patients. Blood samples were taken from patients before sensitization (week 0) and then at 2, 6 and about 24 weeks after DPC sensitization. Around 29 alopecia patients provided blood for TCR sequencing at one to four time points (pre-sensitization, 2, 6 and 24 weeks).

Library prep was done by RACE. The listed sequencing device is NextSeq 500. During library preparation, unique molecular identifiers were attached to individual cDNA molecules so that TCRs could be counted quantitatively and reproducibly. Each blood RNA sample was used to sequence both TCR alpha and TCR beta chains. Turning to the authors' computational methods: The median number of TCRs per sample was 95,638, ranging from roughly 20,000 to 700,000. The Decombinator software suite was used to annotate the V, J and CDR3 of the TCR reads. To make PS versus PT1 abundance plots, every sample was subsampled to the same number of TCRs (28,000). TCRs were defined as expanded if absent before sensitization and observed at least eight times at the 2-week time point. TCRdb reprocessed the public reads (quality trimming at Q25 with fastp, clone calling with MiXCR) and kept in-frame beta chains. Every CDR3 protein is listed once, alongside the most common genes and DNA of its rows. What appears here as the V and J calls and clone size reflects TCRdb's work, not the paper's. This sample holds tens of thousands of distinct CDR3 sequences; around 13% were observed only once. The ten largest clonotypes hold around 5.7% of the sample.

The time point label for this specimen denotes: patch test 3, about 24 weeks after DPC sensitization. The label giving this sample's treatment or condition can be read as: therapeutic diphenylcyclopropenone sensitization with weekly scalp DPC. At every patch-test visit, the blood draw took place before the patch test was put on. Patients were considered eligible if aged 18 to 70, diagnosed with alopecia and deemed suitable for DPC therapy, and patients were excluded if pregnant. Total RNA was isolated from unfractionated whole blood collected in Tempus Blood RNA tubes. Inclusive of the bounding cysteine and phenylalanine, the CDR3 is 15 residues long. Only the CDR3 DNA is retained, 45 bases long and in frame from the first base. CDR1 and CDR2, looked up from the germline V gene, are MDHEN and SYDVKM. The junction carries 14 bases between V and J, which are trimmed by 4 bases and 7 bases respectively.

Study-wide findings and limitations: Because all patients had alopecia, a presumed autoimmune disease, the immune response of the patients might differ from that of healthy individuals. Repeated subsampling changed both the strength of the expansion versus patch-test correlation and the threshold at which the correlation became significant. DPC sensitization did not change the number of TCRs with a frequency above 1 in 1000, and there was no evidence of changes in global repertoire structure. Significantly more large CDR3 similarity clusters were formed by expanded TCRs than by pre-sensitization or healthy control sets, consistent with antigen-driven responses. A positive correlation was found between the number of PT1 expanded TCRs and patch test score, with significance reached at thresholds 8, 16 and 32 but not 4.

Remarks on this clonotype: Which antigen it targets is not known. Nothing much larger sits one base from this clone, and base qualities are not available.

The TCR sequence derives from a woman aged 45-65 years with alopecia areata. Some clones in this sample may be carry-over from other donors' samples. The V and J genes are TRBV28 and TRBJ1-6; the best D guess is TRBD1, with 6 bases matching. This material consisted of whole blood, taken in connection with sensitization to the hapten diphenylcyclopropenone (DPC). The CDR3 region reads CASSYIMQGNSPLHF. The sequenced DNA: TGTGCCAGCAGTTACATCATGCAGGGGAATTCACCCCTCCACTTT.